This T cell receptor beta chain was sequenced during a study of blood T cells in healthy people across ages. Study-wide context: Template switching picked up about one barcoded beta molecule for each two T cells.

A second PCR of roughly 7 to 11 cycles used a sample-barcoded 5' primer and a J-beta primer mix. At least 2.5 million CDR3-containing paired-end reads were obtained per sample. TCRdb itself ran the 5' RACE reads through MiXCR, one entry per CDR3 protein. The sample lists fewer than 800,000 distinct CDR3 sequences; roughly 21% were seen once. Points on this clonotype: Its antigen is undetermined.

The germline V and J ends were trimmed by 6 bases and 1 base, with 16 bases remaining between them. This CDR3 has 14 amino acids. CDR1 and CDR2 (germline): DFQATT, SNEGSKA (reference sequence). Study results and caveats: The diversity estimates, figures obtained from one million T cells, were considered underestimates. A strong correlation was seen between TCR beta diversity and naive T cell percentage.

V usage is TRBV20-1 and J usage is TRBJ2-7; D gene unclear. The clonotype comes from a man between 65 and 79 years old in good health. The sequencing sample was made of blood. The CDR3 protein is CSAIPHPRSYEQYF. In DNA form, the CDR3 reads TGCAGTGCCATTCCCCACCCTAGGTCCTACGAGCAGTACTTC.